These 9 T cell receptor beta chains were sequenced from one sample in a study of blood T cell repertoires in COVID-19. Profiled with immunoSEQ multiplex PCR; TCRdb holds only in-frame clones, not every one. The repertoire holds roughly 200,000 clones, with 65% to 90% as singletons. Sequencing was done on a sample of PBMCs or T cells enriched from blood (not recorded which). These receptors were obtained from a woman aged 25 to 39 who had been exposed to COVID-19.

V usage is TRBV28 and J usage is TRBJ1-5, with D possibly being TRBD1 (6 bases). Germline lookup yields CDR1 MDHEN and CDR2 SYDVKM. There are 16 residues in the CDR3. V lost 6 bases and J 3 bases, leaving 18 bases between the germline ends. The CDR3 nucleotides are TGTGCCAGCAGCCCCCAGGGTAGGGGGAACAATCAGCCCCAGCATTTT. Its protein is CASSPQGRGNNQPQHF.

The CDR3 bases are TGTGCCAGTAGTGTTAGCGGGGCCGGGGGGGATACGCAGTATTTT. Translating gives CASSVSGAGGDTQYF. The genes are TRBV19 and TRBJ2-3, with 8 positions matching TRBD2. CDR1 LNHDA and CDR2 SQIVND come from the germline V gene (reference sequence). CDR3 length: 15 residues. V shed 5 bases and J 6 bases; nucleotides not matched to a gene: 10.

The V and J genes are TRBV3-1 (or the pseudogene TRBV3-2) and TRBJ1-6; D may be TRBD1 (5 bases). This CDR3 is built from 16 residues. Trimming left V 4 bases short and J 6 bases short, with 16 bases between. Germline V CDR1 and CDR2: LGHDT, YNNKEL (reference sequence). CDR3 loop: CASSRRSLGVNSPLHF. CDR3 bases: TGTGCCAGCAGCCGTCGCTCCTTAGGGGTTAATTCACCCCTCCACTTT.

This chain joins TRBV30 and TRBJ1-2, with TRBD1 matching 8 bases. The junction had 3 bases not matched to a gene; V was cut back by 1 base and J by 5 bases. Germline CDR1 reads GTSNPN; CDR2 reads SVGIG (reference sequence). The CDR3 extends over 13 amino acids. CDR3 sequence reads: CAWSAGGNYGYTF. DNA for the CDR3: TGTGCCTGGAGTGCAGGGGGCAATTATGGCTACACCTTC.

The chain has TRBV5-1 and TRBJ1-5; a possible D gene is TRBD1 (6 bases). Trimming took off 4 bases at V and 7 bases at J, with 18 bases between the two ends. Germline values: CDR1 SGHRS, CDR2 YFSETQ. There are 15 residues in the CDR3. As DNA, the CDR3 is TGCGCCAGCAGCCATGATGGCCAGGGGAACCAGCCCCAGCATTTT. Protein sequence: CASSHDGQGNQPQHF.

The chain couples TRBV30 to TRBJ1-2; 9 bases line up with TRBD1. CDR1 and CDR2 (germline): GTSNPN, SVGIG (reference sequence). CDR3 length: 17 residues. J lost 2 bases, V lost 2 bases, and 12 bases had no gene match. CDR3 amino acids: CAWSLEGRDRENYGYTF. The CDR3 DNA is TGTGCCTGGAGTTTAGAGGGTCGGGACAGGGAAAACTATGGCTACACCTTC.

The chain links TRBV30 to TRBJ1-6; maybe TRBD1 (5 bases). Germline CDR1 is GTSNPN and CDR2 is SVGIG (reference sequence). V lost 5 bases to trimming and J lost 7 bases, with 24 bases between them. This CDR3 contains 17 residues. CDR3: CAWRIGPGWFSNSPLHF. CDR3 bases: TGTGCCTGGCGGATTGGGCCAGGGTGGTTCTCCAATTCACCCCTCCACTTT.

The V and J genes are TRBV3-1 (or the pseudogene TRBV3-2) and TRBJ1-2, with D possibly being TRBD1 (5 bases). The V and J ends lost 1 base and 5 bases respectively, with 14 bases between them. CDR3 size: 15 residues. Germline V gene data show CDR1 as LGHDT and CDR2 as YNNKEL (reference sequence). The CDR3 loop is CASSQGSGRGYGYTF. CDR3 sequence (DNA): TGTGCCAGCAGCCAAGGCTCAGGGCGGGGGTATGGCTACACCTTC.

The V and J genes are TRBV18 and TRBJ1-1; 7 bases map to TRBD1. Losses at the gene ends were 4 bases for V and 3 bases for J; bases not matched to a gene: 5. The CDR3 length is 14 residues. Per the germline V gene, CDR1 is KGHSH and CDR2 is LQKENI. The CDR3 protein is CASSRMQGDTEAFF. The DNA for the CDR3 is TGTGCCAGCTCACGTATGCAGGGGGACACTGAAGCTTTCTTT.